This T cell receptor (beta chain) was identified in a study of CD8 T cells in ankylosing spondylitis. Points from the study as a whole: Reports say disease-linked clones showed up significantly more in matched ankylosing spondylitis synovial fluid. Previous work reported some of these motif variants in the synovial fluid and blood of reactive arthritis. Clones linked to disease, bearing a CD8+ phenotype, were relatively rare in peripheral blood.

The ends were cut back, 6 bases at V and 2 bases at J, with 12 bases in the middle. The CDR3 length is 14 residues. From germline, CDR1 is SGHTA and CDR2 FQGNSA. A word on this clonotype: Its antigen is currently unknown.

Quantitative 5'-RACE was performed with molecular barcodes, and it yielded the TCR beta libraries. TCRdb passed the 5' RACE reads through MiXCR, listing each CDR3 protein once. Of 150,000 to 200,000 distinct CDR3 sequences listed, about an eighth are singletons. Sequencing used blood, either unsorted or a sorted T cell fraction (not recorded which). The chain links TRBV7-2 to TRBJ2-3, with D hard to call. The TCR sequence derives from a female donor with ankylosing spondylitis or in good health (not recorded which). The CDR3 here is CASRVALYTDTQYF. The CDR3, as DNA: TGTGCCAGCAGAGTCGCCCTCTACACAGATACGCAGTATTTT.